This T cell receptor (beta chain) comes out of a study of PD-L1 blockade in urothelial cancer. Study as a whole: Dosed intravenously at 1,200 mg every 3 weeks, atezolizumab was initiated by patients around 2014. Blood underwent analysis 3 weeks (second dose) and 6 weeks after treatment began. Prior exposure to chemotherapy in patients amounted to 0 to 3 regimens received. Points from the study as a whole: In blood at 3 weeks, tumor-associated clones expanded more among patients with durable benefit.

Specified time point: peripheral blood 6 weeks after treatment start. J lost 2 bases, V lost 7 bases, and 8 bases had no gene match. The germline gives CDR1 LNHDA, CDR2 SQIVND (reference sequence). The CDR3 has 15 residues. TCRdb keeps only in-frame clones here, not all; method: immunoSEQ multiplex PCR. The data show around 100,000 clones, with more than 85% seen just once and around 4% held by the top ten. On this clone itself: Its antigen is undetermined.

This clonotype originated in a man between 60 and 75 years old with urothelial cancer. The source material was PBMCs, sampled around atezolizumab (anti-PD-L1) treatment. The chain employs TRBV19 and TRBJ1-5; TRBD1 aligns across 7 bases. CDR3 protein: CASTPTGVGNQPQHF. Here the CDR3 DNA reads TGTGCCAGTACCCCCACAGGGGTGGGCAATCAGCCCCAGCATTTT. Complete variable domain (other parts from reference TRBV19 and TRBJ1-5): DGGITQSPKYLFRKEGQNVTLSCEQNLNHDAMYWYRQDPGQGLRLIYYSQIVNDFQKGDIAEGYSVSREKKESFPLTVTSAQKNPTAFYLCASTPTGVGNQPQHFGDGTRLSIL.